The TCR beta chain under discussion was sequenced for a study of control samples from healthy donors and cancer patients. Data came from immunoSEQ multiplex PCR; TCRdb stores just in-frame clones and leaves some out. In the table there are about 110,000 clones, around 80% of which are singletons. This clone has only a few counts. Sequencing input: blood. This sequence originates from a man in his late teens or twenties in good health.

The chain's CDR3 is CASSPGWTGELFF. CDR3 nucleotide sequence: TGTGCCAGCAGCCCCGGGTGGACCGGGGAGCTGTTTTTT. The V call is TRBV5-6, the J call TRBJ2-2, with D hard to call. CDR3 length: 13 amino acids. CDR1 and CDR2 from the germline V gene are SGHDT and YYEEEE. Trimming removed 4 bases from V and 5 bases from J, with 9 bases in between. The whole variable domain, filled in from reference TRBV5-6 and TRBJ2-2, reads DAGVTQSPTHLIKTRGQQVTLRCSPKSGHDTVSWYQQALGQGPQFIFQYYEEEERQRGNFPDRFSGHQFPNYSSELNVNALLLGDSALYLCASSPGWTGELFFGEGSRLTVL.